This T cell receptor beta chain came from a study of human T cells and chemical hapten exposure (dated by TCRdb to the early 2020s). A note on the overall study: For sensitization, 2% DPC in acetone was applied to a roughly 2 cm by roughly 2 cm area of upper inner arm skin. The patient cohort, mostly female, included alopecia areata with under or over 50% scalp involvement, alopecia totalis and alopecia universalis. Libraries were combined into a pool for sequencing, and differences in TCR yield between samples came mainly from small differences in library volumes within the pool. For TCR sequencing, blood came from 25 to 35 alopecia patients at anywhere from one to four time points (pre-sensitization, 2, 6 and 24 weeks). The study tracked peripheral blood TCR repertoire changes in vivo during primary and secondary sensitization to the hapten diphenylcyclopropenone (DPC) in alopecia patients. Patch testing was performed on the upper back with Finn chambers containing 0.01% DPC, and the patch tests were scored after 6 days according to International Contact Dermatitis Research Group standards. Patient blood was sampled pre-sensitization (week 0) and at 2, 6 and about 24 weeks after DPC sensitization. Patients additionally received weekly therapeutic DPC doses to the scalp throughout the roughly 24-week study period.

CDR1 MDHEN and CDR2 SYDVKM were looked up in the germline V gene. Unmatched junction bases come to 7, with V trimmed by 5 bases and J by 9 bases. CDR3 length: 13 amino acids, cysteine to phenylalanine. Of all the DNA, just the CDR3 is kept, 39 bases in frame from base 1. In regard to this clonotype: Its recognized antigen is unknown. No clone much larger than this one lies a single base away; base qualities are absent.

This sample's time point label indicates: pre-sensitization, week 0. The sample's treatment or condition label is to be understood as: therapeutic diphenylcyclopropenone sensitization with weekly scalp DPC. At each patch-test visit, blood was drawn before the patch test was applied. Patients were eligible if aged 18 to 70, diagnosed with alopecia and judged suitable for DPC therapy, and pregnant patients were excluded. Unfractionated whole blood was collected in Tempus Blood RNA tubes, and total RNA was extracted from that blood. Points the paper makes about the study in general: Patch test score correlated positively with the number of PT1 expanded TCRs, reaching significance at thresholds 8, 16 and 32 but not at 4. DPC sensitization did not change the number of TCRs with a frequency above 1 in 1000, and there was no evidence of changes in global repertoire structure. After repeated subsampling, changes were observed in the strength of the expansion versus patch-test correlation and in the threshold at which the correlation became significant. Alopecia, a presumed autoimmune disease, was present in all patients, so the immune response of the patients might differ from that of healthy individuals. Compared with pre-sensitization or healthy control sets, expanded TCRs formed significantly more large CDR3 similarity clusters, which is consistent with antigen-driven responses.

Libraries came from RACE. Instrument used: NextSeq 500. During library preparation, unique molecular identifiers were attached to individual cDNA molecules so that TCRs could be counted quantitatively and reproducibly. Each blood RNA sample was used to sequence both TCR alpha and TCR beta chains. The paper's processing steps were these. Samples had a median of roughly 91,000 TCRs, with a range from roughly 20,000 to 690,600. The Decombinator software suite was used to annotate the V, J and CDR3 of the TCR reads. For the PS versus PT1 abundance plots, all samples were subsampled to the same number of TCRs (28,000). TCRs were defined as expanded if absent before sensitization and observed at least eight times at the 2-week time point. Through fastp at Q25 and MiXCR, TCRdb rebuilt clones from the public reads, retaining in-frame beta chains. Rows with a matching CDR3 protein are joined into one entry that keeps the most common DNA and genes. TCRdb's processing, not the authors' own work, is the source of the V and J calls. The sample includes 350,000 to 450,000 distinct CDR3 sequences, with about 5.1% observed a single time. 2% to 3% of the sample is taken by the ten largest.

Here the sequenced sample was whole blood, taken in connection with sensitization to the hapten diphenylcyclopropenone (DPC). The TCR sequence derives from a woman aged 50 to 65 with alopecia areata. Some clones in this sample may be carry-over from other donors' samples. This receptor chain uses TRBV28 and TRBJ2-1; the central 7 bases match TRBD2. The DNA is TGTGCCAGCAGTCCTCGACTAGCCAGTGAGCAGTTCTTC. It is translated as CASSPRLASEQFF. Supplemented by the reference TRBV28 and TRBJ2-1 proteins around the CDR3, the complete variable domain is DVKVTQSSRYLVKRTGEKVFLECVQDMDHENMFWYRQDPGLGLRLIYFSYDVKMKEKGDIPEGYSVSREKKERFSLILESASTNQTSMYLCASSPRLASEQFFGPGTRLTVL.